These T cell receptor beta chains were read from a single sample in a study of blood T cell repertoires in COVID-19. Clones were read by immunoSEQ multiplex PCR, and TCRdb kept only the in-frame ones, dropping some. The profile shows about 110,000 clones, approximately 84% of them singletons. Sequences were obtained from peripheral blood. The receptors were sampled from a woman aged 60-70 years with acute or convalescent COVID-19. CDR3s include the opening cysteine and the closing phenylalanine or tryptophan. The D gene is left open where the match is weak. Not all rows give a size; the values are once, few, many and, for expanded clones, a class.

CDR3: CASSSGHLNEQFF
DNA: TGTGCCAGCAGCTCGGGACACTTGAATGAGCAGTTCTTC
V: TRBV9
D: -
size: -
J: TRBJ2-1

CDR3: CASSFSGRERSPLHF
DNA: TGCGCCAGCAGCTTCTCCGGCAGGGAAAGATCACCCCTCCACTTT
V: TRBV5-1
D: -
size: -
J: TRBJ1-6

CDR3: CASSPTGGLNTEAFF
DNA: TGTGCCAGCAGTCCCACAGGGGGCCTGAACACTGAAGCTTTCTTT
V: TRBV25-1
D: TRBD1
size: -
J: TRBJ1-1

CDR3: CASSLESNTDTQYF
DNA: TGCGCCAGCAGCTTAGAGAGTAACACAGATACGCAGTATTTT
V: TRBV5-1
D: -
size: few
J: TRBJ2-3

CDR3: CASSESERVRNTEAFF
DNA: TGCGCCAGCAGTGAGTCTGAGAGGGTACGGAACACTGAAGCTTTCTTT
V: TRBV10-1
D: -
size: -
J: TRBJ1-1

CDR3: CASSSREPFVGF
DNA: TGTGCCAGCAGTTCCAGGGAACCCTTCGTAGGGTTC
V: TRBV12-3/TRBV12-4
D: -
size: -
J: TRBJ1-2

CDR3: CASSLAEGGAEKLFF
DNA: TGCGCCAGCAGCTTGGCCGAAGGGGGGGCTGAAAAACTGTTTTTT
V: TRBV5-1
D: -
size: once
J: TRBJ1-4

CDR3: CASSPGQAPNYGYTF
DNA: TGTGCCAGCTCACCGGGACAGGCGCCTAACTATGGCTACACCTTC
V: TRBV18
D: TRBD1
size: -
J: TRBJ1-2

CDR3: CATSRTGGGNTIYF
DNA: TGTGCCACCTCCCGGACAGGGGGAGGAAACACCATATATTTT
V: TRBV19
D: TRBD1
size: few
J: TRBJ1-3

CDR3: CASSPKSRVTYEESTDTQYF
DNA: TGTGCCAGCTCACCTAAAAGCCGGGTTACGTATGAGGAAAGCACAGATACGCAGTATTTT
V: TRBV18
D: -
size: -
J: TRBJ2-3

CDR3: CASSLEGAPLFGELFF
DNA: TGTGCCAGCAGTTTGGAGGGGGCCCCGCTTTTCGGGGAGCTGTTTTTT
V: TRBV28
D: -
size: once
J: TRBJ2-2

CDR3: CASSFPWTGPSYNEQFF
DNA: TGCGCCAGCAGCTTCCCCTGGACAGGACCCTCCTACAATGAGCAGTTCTTC
V: TRBV5-1
D: TRBD1
size: -
J: TRBJ2-1

CDR3: CASSQERGGRFSGNTIYF
DNA: TGTGCCAGCAGCCAAGAGAGGGGGGGTAGATTCTCTGGAAACACCATATATTTT
V: TRBV3-1/TRBV3-2
D: -
size: -
J: TRBJ1-3

CDR3: CASSSDRGNEKLFF
DNA: TGTGCCAGCAGCTCTGACAGGGGGAATGAAAAACTGTTTTTT
V: TRBV7-8
D: TRBD1
size: -
J: TRBJ1-4

CDR3: CAGRDSSTDTQYF
DNA: TGTGCCGGGAGGGACTCGAGCACAGATACGCAGTATTTT
V: TRBV7-9
D: TRBD2
size: -
J: TRBJ2-3

CDR3: CASSIGLDYGYTF
DNA: TGTGCCAGCAGCATCGGGTTAGACTATGGCTACACCTTC
V: TRBV12-3/TRBV12-4
D: -
size: -
J: TRBJ1-2

CDR3: CASSYRSSYNEQFF
DNA: TGTGCCAGCAGTTACAGGAGCTCCTACAATGAGCAGTTCTTC
V: TRBV6-5
D: -
size: -
J: TRBJ2-1

CDR3: CASSLGRDLKQYF
DNA: TGTGCCAGCAGCTTGGGGCGGGACCTCAAGCAGTACTTC
V: TRBV5-6
D: -
size: -
J: TRBJ2-7

CDR3: CASRGGGNSPLHF
DNA: TGTGCCAGCAGGGGGGGAGGGAATTCACCCCTCCACTTT
V: TRBV12-3/TRBV12-4
D: -
size: -
J: TRBJ1-6

CDR3: CASSLEGTRDTEAFF
DNA: TGTGCCAGCAGCTTAGAAGGAACTCGGGACACTGAAGCTTTCTTT
V: TRBV11-3
D: -
size: -
J: TRBJ1-1

CDR3: CATQGLAGTDTQYF
DNA: TGTGCCACCCAGGGACTAGCGGGTACAGATACGCAGTATTTT
V: TRBV7-6
D: TRBD2
size: -
J: TRBJ2-3

CDR3: CASSSTGAMNTEAFF
DNA: TGTGCCAGCAGCTCTACAGGGGCCATGAACACTGAAGCTTTCTTT
V: TRBV7-2
D: TRBD1
size: -
J: TRBJ1-1

CDR3: CASSLDGVGRSGELFF
DNA: TGCGCCAGCAGCTTGGACGGGGTGGGAAGGTCCGGGGAGCTGTTTTTT
V: TRBV5-1
D: -
size: -
J: TRBJ2-2

CDR3: CASSLLRTSREQFF
DNA: TGTGCCAGCAGCCTCCTTAGGACTAGCAGGGAGCAGTTCTTC
V: TRBV7-3
D: TRBD2
size: -
J: TRBJ2-1

CDR3: CASSPWTESTDTQYF
DNA: TGTGCCAGCTCACCTTGGACAGAGAGCACAGATACGCAGTATTTT
V: TRBV18
D: -
size: -
J: TRBJ2-3

CDR3: CASSFGGPVSNQPQHF
DNA: TGTGCCAGCAGCTTCGGTGGGCCAGTCAGCAATCAGCCCCAGCATTTT
V: TRBV7-6
D: -
size: -
J: TRBJ1-5

CDR3: CASSDDRGRYYGYTF
DNA: TGTGCCAGCAGTGATGACAGGGGTCGGTACTATGGCTACACCTTC
V: TRBV27
D: TRBD1
size: -
J: TRBJ1-2

CDR3: CASSVDTSGGSETQYF
DNA: TGTGCCAGCAGCGTAGACACTAGCGGGGGATCGGAGACCCAGTACTTC
V: TRBV9
D: TRBD2
size: -
J: TRBJ2-5

CDR3: CASRPQGDYGYTF
DNA: TGTGCCAGCAGACCTCAGGGGGACTATGGCTACACCTTC
V: TRBV5-4
D: TRBD1
size: many
J: TRBJ1-2